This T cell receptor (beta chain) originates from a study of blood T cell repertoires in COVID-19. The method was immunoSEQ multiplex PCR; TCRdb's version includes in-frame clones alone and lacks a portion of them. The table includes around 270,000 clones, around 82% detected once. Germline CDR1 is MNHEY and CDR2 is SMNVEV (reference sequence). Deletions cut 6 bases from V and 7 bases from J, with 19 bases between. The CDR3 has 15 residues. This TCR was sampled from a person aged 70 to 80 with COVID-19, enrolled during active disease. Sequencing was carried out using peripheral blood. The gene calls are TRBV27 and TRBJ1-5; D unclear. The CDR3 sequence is CASRPPGGSWQPQHF. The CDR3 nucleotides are TGTGCCAGCAGACCCCCGGGTGGGTCGTGGCAGCCCCAGCATTTT.